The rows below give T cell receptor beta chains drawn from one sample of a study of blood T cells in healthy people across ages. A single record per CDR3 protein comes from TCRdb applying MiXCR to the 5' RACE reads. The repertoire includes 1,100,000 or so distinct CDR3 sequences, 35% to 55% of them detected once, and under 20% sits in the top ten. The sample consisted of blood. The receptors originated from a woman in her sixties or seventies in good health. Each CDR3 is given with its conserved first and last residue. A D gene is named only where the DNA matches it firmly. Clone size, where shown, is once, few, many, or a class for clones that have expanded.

CDR3 DNA: TGCGCCAGCAGCGCGACAGGGGCCTACACAGATACGCAGTATTTT
CDR3 protein: CASSATGAYTDTQYF
J gene: TRBJ2-3
V gene: TRBV5-1
D gene: TRBD1
clone size: few

CDR3 DNA: TGTGCCAGCAGTTTAATAGCGGGAGTAGCCTACAATGAGCAGTACTTC
CDR3 protein: CASSLIAGVAYNEQYF
J gene: TRBJ2-7
V gene: TRBV12-3/TRBV12-4
D gene: TRBD2
clone size: once

CDR3 DNA: TGTGCCAGCAGAGGTTGGTCCTACAATGAGCAGTACTTC
CDR3 protein: CASRGWSYNEQYF
J gene: TRBJ2-7
V gene: TRBV5-6
D gene: .
clone size: .

CDR3 DNA: TGCGCCAGCAGCTTGGGCCCGGATAACTATGGCTACACCTTC
CDR3 protein: CASSLGPDNYGYTF
J gene: TRBJ1-2
V gene: TRBV5-1
D gene: .
clone size: .

CDR3 DNA: TGTGCCAGCAGTGCTCTAGCGGGAGGATATTCCAACGAGCAGTACTTC
CDR3 protein: CASSALAGGYSNEQYF
J gene: TRBJ2-7
V gene: TRBV2
D gene: TRBD2
clone size: few

CDR3 DNA: TGTGCCAGCACGGCAGTCTACTACGAGCAGTACTTC
CDR3 protein: CASTAVYYEQYF
J gene: TRBJ2-7
V gene: TRBV6-2/TRBV6-3
D gene: .
clone size: few

CDR3 DNA: TGTGCCAGCAGCCAAGATTCGGCCAGGCAATCGGGCTACACCTTC
CDR3 protein: CASSQDSARQSGYTF
J gene: TRBJ1-2
V gene: TRBV3-1
D gene: .
clone size: few

CDR3 DNA: TGCAGTGCTCAACCCACTAGCCTTAGCACAGATACGCAGTATTTT
CDR3 protein: CSAQPTSLSTDTQYF
J gene: TRBJ2-3
V gene: TRBV20-1
D gene: .
clone size: .

CDR3 DNA: TGTGCCAGCAAAGAGGATGAGCAGTACTTC
CDR3 protein: CASKEDEQYF
J gene: TRBJ2-7
V gene: TRBV2
D gene: .
clone size: few

CDR3 DNA: TGTGCCAGCAGCTTTTTGGTCCGCAAAGGGTCTGGGGCCAACGTCCTGACTTTC
CDR3 protein: CASSFLVRKGSGANVLTF
J gene: TRBJ2-6
V gene: TRBV5-4
D gene: .
clone size: few

CDR3 DNA: TGTGCCAGCAGCTCCGGACAATTAGGGGCCAACGTCCTGACTTTC
CDR3 protein: CASSSGQLGANVLTF
J gene: TRBJ2-6
V gene: TRBV11-2
D gene: .
clone size: few

CDR3 DNA: TGTGCCAGCACCAGGGGGAATAATGAAAAACTGTTTTTT
CDR3 protein: CASTRGNNEKLFF
J gene: TRBJ1-4
V gene: TRBV3-1
D gene: TRBD1
clone size: .

CDR3 DNA: TGTGCCAGCAGCCAATTCCGGGACAGAGGCCCCCACGAGCAGTACTTC
CDR3 protein: CASSQFRDRGPHEQYF
J gene: TRBJ2-7
V gene: TRBV3-1
D gene: TRBD1
clone size: .

CDR3 DNA: TGTGCCAGCAGCGTAGACAGCTATGAGCAGTTCTTC
CDR3 protein: CASSVDSYEQFF
J gene: TRBJ2-1
V gene: TRBV9
D gene: .
clone size: few

CDR3 DNA: TGCGCCAGCAGCCAAGCGACTCTCGGTTGGAACAATGAGCAGTTCTTC
CDR3 protein: CASSQATLGWNNEQFF
J gene: TRBJ2-1
V gene: TRBV4-3
D gene: .
clone size: .

CDR3 DNA: TGTGCCATCAGCCTACGGATGAACACTGAAGCTTTCTTT
CDR3 protein: CAISLRMNTEAFF
J gene: TRBJ1-1
V gene: TRBV10-3
D gene: .
clone size: .

CDR3 DNA: TGTGCCAGCAGGGGGGGAGAGGGGGTGACCAAAAACATTCAGTACTTC
CDR3 protein: CASRGGEGVTKNIQYF
J gene: TRBJ2-4
V gene: TRBV7-8
D gene: .
clone size: .

CDR3 DNA: TGTGCCAGCAGTTACTCGCCCCACCGCGGGTACGAGCAGTACTTC
CDR3 protein: CASSYSPHRGYEQYF
J gene: TRBJ2-7
V gene: TRBV6-6
D gene: .
clone size: .

CDR3 DNA: TGTGCCAGCAGTTTATCAGACGCTTCCTCCTCTTATGGCTACACCTTC
CDR3 protein: CASSLSDASSSYGYTF
J gene: TRBJ1-2
V gene: TRBV28
D gene: .
clone size: .

CDR3 DNA: TGTGCCAGCAGCCCCAGTAGCGGGTATTTCAATGAGCAGTTCTTC
CDR3 protein: CASSPSSGYFNEQFF
J gene: TRBJ2-1
V gene: TRBV7-3
D gene: TRBD2
clone size: .